This T cell receptor (beta chain) was captured by sequencing in a study of Ad26.COV2.S vaccination and SARS-CoV-2 variants. Findings and limits, study-wide: The TCR breadth and depth analyses may have produced an underestimate of total T cell responses.

Stated treatment: roughly 18 received Ad26.COV2.S at low or high dose, single or two shots; about 5 received placebo; per-sample allocation not given. Sampling occurred on day 63 after the first vaccine or placebo injection. Of note for this clone: The antigen is not known.

Profiled with immunoSEQ multiplex PCR; TCRdb holds only in-frame clones, not every one. The sample consists of about 420,000 clones, roughly 88% of them appearing once. Material: peripheral blood, obtained in a trial of Ad26.COV2.S vaccine versus placebo. The TCR originated in a person aged 18 to 59 who received the Ad26.COV2.S COVID-19 vaccine or a placebo.

The chain's CDR3 is CATSARVLNTQYF. DNA of the CDR3: TGTGCCACCAGTGCTCGGGTATTGAATACGCAGTATTTT. This chain connects TRBV24-1 to TRBJ2-3; D unclear. The germline V and J ends were trimmed by 5 bases and 7 bases, with 12 bases remaining between them. The CDR3 extends over 13 amino acids. Germline V CDR1 and CDR2: KGHDR, SFDVKD.